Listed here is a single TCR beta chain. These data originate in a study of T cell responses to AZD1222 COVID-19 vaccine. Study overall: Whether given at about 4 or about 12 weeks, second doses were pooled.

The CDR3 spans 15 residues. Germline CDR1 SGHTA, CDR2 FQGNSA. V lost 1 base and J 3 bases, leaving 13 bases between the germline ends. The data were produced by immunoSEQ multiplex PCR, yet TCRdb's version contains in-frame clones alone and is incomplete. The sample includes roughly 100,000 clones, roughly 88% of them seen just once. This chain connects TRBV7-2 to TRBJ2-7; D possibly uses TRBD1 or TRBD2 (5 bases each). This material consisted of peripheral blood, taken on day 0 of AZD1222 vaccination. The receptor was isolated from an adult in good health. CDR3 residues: CASSLVGRTLYEQYF. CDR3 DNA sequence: TGTGCCAGCAGCTTAGTGGGACGGACCCTCTACGAGCAGTACTTC.